The next 17 T cell receptor beta chains were all read from a single sample in a study of CD8 T cells in ankylosing spondylitis. TCRdb recomputed calls from the 5' RACE reads with MiXCR, one row per CDR3 protein. The sample holds 400,000 or so distinct CDR3 sequences; roughly a quarter are singletons and the top ten take roughly 0.8%. Antigens of these TCRs are unknown. Study-wide results and caveats: Seemingly characteristic of ankylosing spondylitis blood was a TCR beta motif consisting of eight highly homologous variants.

Sequenced sample: blood, either unsorted or a sorted T cell fraction (not recorded which). These receptor sequences come from a male donor with ankylosing spondylitis.

This rearrangement joins TRBV18 to TRBJ1-5, with D possibly being TRBD1 (5 bases). The CDR3 runs 15 residues. Per germline, CDR1 KGHSH and CDR2 LQKENI. V dropped 2 bases and J dropped 2 bases, with 10 bases sitting between them. CDR3 bases: TGTGCCAGCTCACCAGGAGGGGTGGGCAATCAGCCCCAGCATTTT. Encoded protein: CASSPGGVGNQPQHF.

This clonotype was picked up a small number of times. The chain has TRBV24-1 and TRBJ2-1; D is ambiguous. V lost 0 bases, J lost 4 bases, and 6 bases lay in between. Per the germline V gene, CDR1 is KGHDR and CDR2 is SFDVKD. This CDR3 has 14 amino acids. CDR3 nucleotides: TGTGCCACCAGTGATTTGGGCCTTTACAATGAGCAGTTCTTC. Encoded protein: CATSDLGLYNEQFF.

The genes are TRBV12-3 or TRBV12-4 and TRBJ2-1, with D possibly TRBD2 on 5 matching bases. Trimming left V 3 bases short and J 6 bases short, with 9 bases between. The CDR3 has 13 amino acids. CDR3 residues: CASSFRTSNEQFF. The CDR3 region has the DNA TGTGCCAGCAGTTTCCGGACTTCCAATGAGCAGTTCTTC.

The chain joins TRBV11-2 to TRBJ1-1, with a weak D call TRBD1 (5 bases). Germline V gene data show CDR1 as SGHAT and CDR2 as FQNNGV. Trimming removed 6 bases from V and 4 bases from J, with 15 bases in between. This CDR3 spans 14 amino acids. The CDR3 sequence: CASRVGGGLTEAFF. For the CDR3, the DNA is TGTGCCAGCAGAGTGGGGGGAGGGCTCACTGAAGCTTTCTTT. Full variable domain (missing parts from reference TRBV11-2 and TRBJ1-1): EAGVAQSPRYKIIEKRQSVAFWCNPISGHATLYWYQQILGQGPKLLIQFQNNGVVDDSQLPKDRFSAERLKGVDSTLKIQPAKLEDSAVYLCASRVGGGLTEAFFGQGTRLTVV.

This clonotype was observed a handful of times. The chain is built from TRBV5-6 and TRBJ2-3; D gene uncertain. Trimming pared 4 bases from V and 1 base from J, leaving 10 bases between. The germline gives CDR1 SGHDT, CDR2 YYEEEE. This CDR3 has 14 residues. CDR3 loop: CASSTPDGTDTQYF. CDR3 DNA sequence: TGTGCCAGCAGCACCCCTGATGGCACAGATACGCAGTATTTT.

A few counts support this clonotype. The J gene is TRBJ2-1, the V gene TRBV11-2; no definite D call. The CDR3 sequence is 16 residues long. Trimming left V 2 bases short and J 4 bases short, with 15 bases between. The germline V gene has CDR1 SGHAT and CDR2 FQNNGV. The DNA for the CDR3 is TGTGCCAGCAGCTTAACTGGAAACCCAACTTACAATGAGCAGTTCTTC. The encoded protein is CASSLTGNPTYNEQFF.

This clonotype was detected only a few times. The chain employs TRBV5-1 and TRBJ1-5, with 10 bases identical to TRBD1. Germline V gene lookup returns CDR1 SGHRS and CDR2 YFSETQ. V shed 0 bases, J shed 5 bases, and the junction held 5 bases outside the gene matches. The CDR3 totals 16 residues. The CDR3 DNA reads as TGCGCCAGCAGCTTGGCCGGACAGGGGGACGATCAGCCCCAGCATTTT. Amino acid sequence: CASSLAGQGDDQPQHF.

This clonotype was picked up a small number of times. The CDR3 here is CASSLRTSLNTGELFF. CDR3 DNA: TGTGCCAGCAGCCTCCGGACTAGCCTGAACACCGGGGAGCTGTTTTTT. This chain connects TRBV11-2 to TRBJ2-2; the match to TRBD2 covers 8 bases. In germline, CDR1 is SGHAT, CDR2 FQNNGV. Trimming at V came to 5 bases and at J to 1 base, leaving 6 bases not matched to a gene. This CDR3 comprises 16 residues. Based on the CDR3 plus reference TRBV11-2 and TRBJ2-2, the full variable domain is EAGVAQSPRYKIIEKRQSVAFWCNPISGHATLYWYQQILGQGPKLLIQFQNNGVVDDSQLPKDRFSAERLKGVDSTLKIQPAKLEDSAVYLCASSLRTSLNTGELFFGEGSRLTVL.

The chain recombines TRBV5-4 with TRBJ2-3; D remains ambiguous. Germline values: CDR1 SGHNT, CDR2 YYREEE (reference sequence). The germline V and J ends were trimmed by 2 bases and 1 base, with 8 bases remaining between them. The CDR3 is 14 residues long. The CDR3 nucleotides read TGTGCCAGCAGCTTTGACGTAGGCACAGATACGCAGTATTTT. Encoded protein: CASSFDVGTDTQYF.

The table lists this clonotype with a few counts. The gene calls are TRBV11-2 and TRBJ1-1, with 7 bases aligning to TRBD1. Trimming at V came to 1 base and at J to 1 base, leaving 6 bases not matched to a gene. From germline, CDR1 is SGHAT and CDR2 FQNNGV. This CDR3 contains 16 residues. DNA for the CDR3: TGTGCCAGCAGCTTAGCTAACCGGGACAGGAACACTGAAGCTTTCTTT. Translating gives CASSLANRDRNTEAFF.

This clonotype was seen a few times. The chain couples TRBV6-1 to TRBJ1-2; TRBD1 agrees at 12 bases. The CDR3 covers 15 residues. V trimming: 6 bases; J trimming: 8 bases; junction bases outside the gene matches: 10. Looked up from germline, CDR1 is MNHNS and CDR2 is SASEGT. The CDR3 reads CASRNLGQGALGYTF. The CDR3 DNA follows: TGTGCCAGCAGGAACTTGGGACAGGGGGCTTTGGGCTACACCTTC.

This clonotype was seen once. This chain connects TRBV5-1 to TRBJ2-5; D is possibly TRBD1 (6 bases). The CDR3 covers 16 residues. Trimming left V 4 bases short and J 3 bases short, with 19 bases between. From germline, CDR1 is SGHRS and CDR2 YFSETQ. Here the CDR3 DNA reads TGCGCCAGCAGCCTCGCCCCAGCAGGGGTTGAAGAGACCCAGTACTTC. Protein sequence: CASSLAPAGVEETQYF.

This clonotype was observed a few times. The gene calls are TRBV3-1 and TRBJ2-1; 9 bases agree with TRBD1. V dropped 4 bases and J dropped 7; count of bases not matched to a gene: 8. Germline V CDR1 and CDR2: LGHDT, YNNKEL (reference sequence). CDR3 length: 15 amino acids. As DNA, the CDR3 is TGTGCCAGCAGCCCGCGACAGGGGGTTTGGAATGAGCAGTTCTTC. Protein product: CASSPRQGVWNEQFF.

This chain links TRBV12-3 or TRBV12-4 with TRBJ1-5, with D perhaps matching TRBD1 (5 bases). The CDR3 covers 15 residues. V was clipped by 3 bases and J by 1 base, with 10 bases between them. The CDR3 loop is CASSLKGSSNQPQHF. The CDR3 region has the DNA TGTGCCAGCAGTTTGAAGGGGTCGAGCAATCAGCCCCAGCATTTT.

This clonotype was picked up a small number of times. CDR3 DNA: TGCAGCGTTGTCAGGTCCCCAGGTACTGAAGCTTTCTTT. Translating gives CSVVRSPGTEAFF. The gene calls are TRBV29-1 and TRBJ1-1, with unresolved D. Trimming took off 4 bases at V and 5 bases at J, with 14 bases between the two ends. Germline-derived CDR1 and CDR2 are SQVTM and ANQGSEA. The CDR3 runs to 13 residues. Together with reference TRBV29-1 and TRBJ1-1, the CDR3 gives the full variable domain: SAVISQKPSRDICQRGTSLTIQCQVDSQVTMMFWYRQQPGQSLTLIATANQGSEATYESGFVIDKFPISRPNLTFSTLTVSNMSPEDSSIYLCSVVRSPGTEAFFGQGTRLTVV.

The gene calls are TRBV12-3 or TRBV12-4 and TRBJ1-1, with a tentative D call TRBD1 (5 bases). The V gene lost 6 bases and the J gene lost 7 bases, with 15 bases spanning the gap. The CDR3 is 13 residues long. The CDR3 is CASRSPWGSEAFF. DNA of the CDR3: TGTGCCAGCAGGTCTCCCTGGGGCAGTGAAGCTTTCTTT.

The gene calls are TRBV7-2 and TRBJ2-1; D unclear. Trimming removed 0 bases at V and 3 bases at J, with 9 bases between. Germline V gene data show CDR1 as SGHTA and CDR2 as FQGNSA. The length of the CDR3 is 15 residues. In nucleotides, the CDR3 is TGTGCCAGCAGCTTAGCGACTTCGAACTACAATGAGCAGTTCTTC. Translation: CASSLATSNYNEQFF.